This T cell receptor (beta chain) was obtained from a study of cytomegalovirus exposure and HLA in healthy donors. The CDR3 extends over 13 amino acids. The germline V gene has CDR1 SEHNR and CDR2 FQNEAQ (reference sequence). The V and J ends lost 5 bases and 10 bases, in that order; junction bases with no gene match: 8. Details on this clone: Its specificity is not known.

In the PCR, 60 Vbeta and 13 Jbeta primers were used. Libraries were prepared by immunoSEQ multiplex PCR; TCRdb keeps only in-frame clonotypes and omits some of them. Among 170,000 or so clones, 75% to 90% were seen once, and the ten largest hold 0.6% to 0.7%. Findings of the study overall: TCR beta chains numbering 164 were designated cytomegalovirus-associated. The classifier reportedly diagnosed cytomegalovirus status with high specificity and sensitivity. Donors were assumed by presence/absence analyses to have roughly uniform sequencing depth.

Sequenced: PBMCs. The V gene is TRBV7-9, the J gene TRBJ1-1; 9 bases are a match to TRBD1. The TCR sequence derives from a boy between 5 and 17 years old in good health and CMV-seronegative. The DNA of the CDR3 is TGTGCCAGCAGCGGAGGACAGGGGCTGCGAGCTTTCTTT. Translation: CASSGGQGLRAFF.